This entry is about one T cell receptor (beta chain). Its target antigen remains unknown. Base qualities are not recorded, but no much larger clone differs from it by a single base. The sample is drawn from a study of control samples from healthy donors and cancer patients (TCRdb year 2020). The germline V gene gives CDR1 as SNHLY and CDR2 as FYNNEI. Inclusive of the bounding cysteine and phenylalanine, the CDR3 is 14 residues long. Only CDR3 DNA remains: 42 bases, in frame from the first base. V and J are truncated by 4 bases and 6 bases respectively, leaving an intervening sequence of 13 bases. Libraries came from the immunoSEQ multiplex PCR assay. In TCRdb, the immuneACCESS table is reduced to in-frame sequences with V and J assigned. These tables do not hold every clone; where another copy was compared, an unresolved V gene accounts for under half, and the others remain unexplained. This sample comprises around 180,000 clones, approximately 86% of them detected only once. The ten most abundant clones make up nearly 5% of the sample.

This TCR was recovered from a woman aged 30 to 39 in good health. Material for sequencing was blood. This chain joins TRBV2 to TRBJ1-5; 6 matching bases give a weak D call of TRBD1. The encoded CDR3 is CASSAQGRSQPQHF. The DNA sequence reads TGTGCCAGCAGTGCCCAGGGGCGAAGTCAGCCCCAGCATTTT.